Following are 20 T cell receptor beta chains from one sample sequenced in a study of blood T cell repertoires in COVID-19. Here immunoSEQ multiplex PCR was the method, and the copy in TCRdb shows in-frame clones only, minus some. There are 290,000 or so clones in the sample; 75% to 95% occur only once, and around 1.1% lies in the top ten. The sequencing sample was made of PBMCs or T cells enriched from blood (not recorded which). The receptors stem from a woman in her 30s who had recovered from COVID-19.

The V gene is TRBV12-3 or TRBV12-4, the J gene TRBJ2-7, with TRBD2 as a possible D gene (5 bases). The CDR3 extends over 13 amino acids. Between the trimmed V and J ends, which lost 2 bases and 3 bases, there was a span of 8 bases. The CDR3 here is CASSLMGSYEQYF. The CDR3 DNA reads TGTGCCAGCAGTTTAATGGGGAGCTACGAGCAGTACTTC.

J is TRBJ2-5 and V is TRBV2; 8 bases map to TRBD1. This CDR3 is built from 15 residues. The V and J ends lost 4 bases and 3 bases, in that order; junction bases with no gene match: 7. Germline V gene lookup returns CDR1 SNHLY and CDR2 FYNNEI. In DNA form, the CDR3 reads TGTGCCAGCAGTGGAGACAGGGGAAGGAAAGAGACCCAGTACTTC. This gives the protein CASSGDRGRKETQYF.

This chain joins TRBV7-9 and TRBJ2-4; 9 nucleotides line up with TRBD1. CDR1 is SEHNR, CDR2 FQNEAQ, per germline (reference sequence). V lost 4 bases to trimming and J lost 9 bases; unmatched junction nucleotides: 7. The CDR3 runs to 14 residues. The CDR3 DNA follows: TGTGCCAGCAGCTCTGACAGGGGGGTCACCATTCAGTACTTC. The encoded protein is CASSSDRGVTIQYF. Complete variable domain (other parts from reference TRBV7-9 and TRBJ2-4): DTGVSQNPRHKITKRGQNVTFRCDPISEHNRLYWYRQTLGQGPEFLTYFQNEAQLEKSRLLSDRFSAERPKGSFSTLEIQRTEQGDSAMYLCASSSDRGVTIQYFGAGTRLSVL.

The chain joins TRBV7-9 to TRBJ2-1; TRBD2 is a possible D gene (5 bases). The germline V gene encodes CDR1 SEHNR and CDR2 FQNEAQ (reference sequence). The CDR3 runs to 16 residues. V was cut by 1 base and J by 4 bases, with 14 bases left in between. The CDR3 region is CASSLGAGAGYNEQFF. DNA for the CDR3: TGTGCCAGCAGCTTAGGGGCGGGTGCGGGTTACAATGAGCAGTTCTTC.

The V gene is TRBV19, the J gene TRBJ2-3; D perhaps matches TRBD1 (6 bases). The CDR3 runs to 16 residues. The germline CDR1 and CDR2 sequences are LNHDA and SQIVND (reference sequence). Between the trimmed V and J ends, which lost 4 bases and 0 bases, there was a span of 14 bases. The CDR3 sequence is CASSTDRRTSTDTQYF. Here the CDR3 DNA reads TGTGCCAGTAGTACCGACAGGAGAACTAGCACAGATACGCAGTATTTT.

V is TRBV28 and J is TRBJ1-1; maybe TRBD1 (6 bases). Per the germline V gene, CDR1 is MDHEN and CDR2 is SYDVKM. The CDR3 is 16 residues long. V was pared by 5 bases and J by 2 bases, with 18 bases between. The CDR3 loop is CASSLTAVGGNTEAFF. CDR3 sequence (DNA): TGTGCCAGCAGTCTAACGGCTGTTGGGGGCAACACTGAAGCTTTCTTT.

The chain joins TRBV6-5 to TRBJ2-2, with a weak D call TRBD2 (5 bases). Germline CDR1 is MNHEY and CDR2 is SVGAGI. This CDR3 contains 14 residues. The V gene lost 4 bases and the J gene lost 6 bases, with 12 bases spanning the gap. Here the CDR3 DNA reads TGTGCCAGCAGTTCCCCGATGGAGGCCGGGGAGCTGTTTTTT. Translating it yields CASSSPMEAGELFF.

The rearrangement uses TRBV11-2 and TRBJ1-2; 7 nucleotides line up with TRBD1. Per the germline V gene, CDR1 is SGHAT and CDR2 is FQNNGV. The ends lost 7 bases at V and 3 bases at J; junction bases unmatched: 5. The CDR3 sequence is 13 residues long. The DNA for the CDR3 is TGTGCCAGCAAAAAAACAGGGGACTATGGCTACACCTTC. Encoded protein: CASKKTGDYGYTF.

The chain recombines TRBV28 with TRBJ1-2, with D maybe TRBD1 (5 bases). Germline V gene data show CDR1 as MDHEN and CDR2 as SYDVKM. The V end was cut by 1 base, the J end by 5 bases, with 17 bases between. The CDR3 runs to 16 residues. The CDR3 coding sequence is TGTGCCAGCAGTTTATTCCAACAAAGGGGAGGGTATGGCTACACCTTC. Amino acid sequence: CASSLFQQRGGYGYTF.

The chain carries TRBV7-3 and TRBJ2-5; D uncertain. Germline values: CDR1 SGHTA, CDR2 FQGTGA. V was trimmed by 1 base and J by 0 bases, leaving 6 bases between them. The length of the CDR3 is 14 residues. CDR3 region: CASSLKLDQETQYF. The CDR3, as DNA: TGTGCCAGCAGCTTAAAACTGGACCAAGAGACCCAGTACTTC.

CDR3 coding DNA: TGTGCCAGCAGCCCTGATATCGACAGGGGTTTAGGGGGCACTGAAGCTTTCTTT. Its protein is CASSPDIDRGLGGTEAFF. The chain links TRBV11-2 to TRBJ1-1, with TRBD1 matching over 8 bases. From germline, CDR1 is SGHAT and CDR2 FQNNGV. V was clipped by 5 bases and J by 4 bases; unmatched bases: 18. The CDR3 is 18 residues long.

Comments on this clone: A read error may explain this, as a much larger clone is one base away. The rearrangement joins TRBV9 to TRBJ2-3; D gene uncertain. Between the trimmed V and J ends, which lost 4 bases and 0 bases, there was a span of 3 bases. The CDR3 runs 12 residues. Germline CDR1 is SGDLS and CDR2 is YYNGEE. CDR3 loop: CASSYSTDTQYF. CDR3 in DNA: TGTGCCAGCAGCTATAGCACAGATACGCAGTATTTT.

This clone came up a few times. The rearrangement uses TRBV5-5 and TRBJ1-1; 10 nucleotides align to TRBD1. From germline, CDR1 is SGHKS and CDR2 YYEKEE (reference sequence). The CDR3 loop spans 12 amino acids. After removal of 4 bases from V and 11 bases from J, the junction contained 5 bases not matched to a gene. The DNA for the CDR3 is TGTGCCAGCAGCACGGGACAGGGGAAGGCTTTCTTT. Its translation is CASSTGQGKAFF.

V usage is TRBV5-4 and J usage is TRBJ2-5; 8 bases line up with TRBD1. The CDR3 contains 15 residues. The V and J ends lost 0 bases and 4 bases, in that order; junction bases with no gene match: 5. Germline lookup yields CDR1 SGHNT and CDR2 YYREEE (reference sequence). The CDR3 DNA follows: TGTGCCAGCAGCTTGGGACAGGGGTTTGGAGAGACCCAGTACTTC. Its translation is CASSLGQGFGETQYF.

This clone was observed a few times. The chain carries TRBV5-1 and TRBJ1-1, with TRBD1 matching over 9 bases. The CDR3 loop spans 16 amino acids. V shed 2 bases, J shed 6 bases, and the junction held 11 bases outside the gene matches. Germline V gene lookup returns CDR1 SGHRS and CDR2 YFSETQ. CDR3 coding DNA: TGCGCCAGCAGCTTCAATACCGGGACAGGGAGGCCTGAAGCTTTCTTT. Its protein product is CASSFNTGTGRPEAFF.

The rearrangement joins TRBV10-1 to TRBJ2-7; the D is unclear. Germline V gene data show CDR1 as WNHNN and CDR2 as SYGVQD (reference sequence). V was clipped by 0 bases and J by 7 bases, with 13 bases between them. The CDR3 is 14 residues long. CDR3 residues: CASSESRRPEEQYF. The CDR3 DNA follows: TGCGCCAGCAGTGAGTCGCGCAGGCCTGAAGAGCAGTACTTC.

V is TRBV7-9 and J is TRBJ2-1; 7 bases agree with TRBD2. Germline V gives CDR1 SEHNR, CDR2 FQNEAQ (reference sequence). J was trimmed by 1 base and V by 5 bases; bases with no gene match: 14. The CDR3 extends over 18 amino acids. The CDR3 sequence is CASSPLTSFKVSYNEQFF. In DNA, the CDR3 is TGTGCCAGCAGCCCACTGACTAGCTTTAAGGTTTCCTACAATGAGCAGTTCTTC.

The chain employs TRBV19 and TRBJ1-2; TRBD1 agrees at 7 bases. This CDR3 is 14 amino acids long. V dropped 6 bases and J dropped 3; count of bases not matched to a gene: 7. Looked up from germline, CDR1 is LNHDA and CDR2 is SQIVND (reference sequence). CDR3 bases: TGTGCCAGTAGACACACAGGGGAGGACTATGGCTACACCTTC. Encoded protein: CASRHTGEDYGYTF.

V is TRBV6-5 and J is TRBJ2-4, with 7 bases lining up with TRBD1. CDR3 length: 14 residues. The V gene end was trimmed by 6 bases and the J gene end by 7 bases; junction bases not matched to a gene: 9. Germline lookup yields CDR1 MNHEY and CDR2 SVGAGI. For the CDR3, the DNA is TGTGCCAGCAGCCGAGACAGGGTGGAGAACATTCAGTACTTC. Amino acid sequence: CASSRDRVENIQYF.

The gene calls are TRBV5-6 and TRBJ1-2; D is uncertain. Germline V gene data show CDR1 as SGHDT and CDR2 as YYEEEE. This CDR3 contains 17 residues. With 8 bases removed from V and 4 bases from J, the gap between germline ends came to 27 bases. Here the CDR3 reads CASTKGGRNTETYGYTF. In DNA form, the CDR3 reads TGTGCCAGTACAAAGGGAGGTAGGAACACTGAAACCTATGGCTACACCTTC.